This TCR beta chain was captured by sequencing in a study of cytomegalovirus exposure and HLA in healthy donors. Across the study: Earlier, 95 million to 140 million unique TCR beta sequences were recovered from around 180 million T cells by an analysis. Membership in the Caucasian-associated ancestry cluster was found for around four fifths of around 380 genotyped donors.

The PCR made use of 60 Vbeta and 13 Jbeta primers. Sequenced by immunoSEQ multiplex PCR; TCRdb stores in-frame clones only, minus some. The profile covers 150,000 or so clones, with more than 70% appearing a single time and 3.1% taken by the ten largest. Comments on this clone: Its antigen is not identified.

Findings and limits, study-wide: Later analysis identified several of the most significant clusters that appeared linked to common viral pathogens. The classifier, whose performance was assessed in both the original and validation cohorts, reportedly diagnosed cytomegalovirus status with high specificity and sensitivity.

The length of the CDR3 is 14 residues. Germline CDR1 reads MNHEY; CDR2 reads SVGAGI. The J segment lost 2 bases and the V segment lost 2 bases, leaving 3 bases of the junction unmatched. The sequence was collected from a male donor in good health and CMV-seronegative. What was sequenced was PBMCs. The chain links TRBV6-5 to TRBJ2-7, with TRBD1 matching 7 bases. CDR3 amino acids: CASSYQDRPYEQYF. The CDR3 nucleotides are TGTGCCAGCAGTTACCAGGACAGGCCCTACGAGCAGTACTTC.